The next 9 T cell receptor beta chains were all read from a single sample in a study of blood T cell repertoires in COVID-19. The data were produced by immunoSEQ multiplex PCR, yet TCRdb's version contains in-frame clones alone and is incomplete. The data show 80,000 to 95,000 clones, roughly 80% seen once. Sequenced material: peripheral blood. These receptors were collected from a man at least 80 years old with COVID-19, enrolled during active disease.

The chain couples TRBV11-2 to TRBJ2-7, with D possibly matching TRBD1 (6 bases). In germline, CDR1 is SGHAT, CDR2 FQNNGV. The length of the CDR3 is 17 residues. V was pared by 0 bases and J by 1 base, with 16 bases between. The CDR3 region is CASSLDGGQFPSYEQYF. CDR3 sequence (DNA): TGTGCCAGCAGCTTAGACGGTGGACAGTTCCCTTCCTACGAGCAGTACTTC. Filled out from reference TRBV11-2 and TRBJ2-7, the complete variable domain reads EAGVAQSPRYKIIEKRQSVAFWCNPISGHATLYWYQQILGQGPKLLIQFQNNGVVDDSQLPKDRFSAERLKGVDSTLKIQPAKLEDSAVYLCASSLDGGQFPSYEQYFGPGTRLTVT.

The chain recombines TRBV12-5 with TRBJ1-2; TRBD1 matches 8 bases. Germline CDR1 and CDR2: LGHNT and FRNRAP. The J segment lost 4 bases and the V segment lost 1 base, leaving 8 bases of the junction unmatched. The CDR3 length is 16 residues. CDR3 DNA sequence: TGTGCTAGTGGTTTGGGGCAGGGGGCAAATCCCTATGGCTACACCTTC. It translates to CASGLGQGANPYGYTF. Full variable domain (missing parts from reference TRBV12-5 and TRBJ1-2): DARVTQTPRHKVTEMGQEVTMRCQPILGHNTVFWYRQTMMQGLELLAYFRNRAPLDDSGMPKDRFSAEMPDATLATLKIQPSEPRDSAVYFCASGLGQGANPYGYTFGSGTRLTVV.

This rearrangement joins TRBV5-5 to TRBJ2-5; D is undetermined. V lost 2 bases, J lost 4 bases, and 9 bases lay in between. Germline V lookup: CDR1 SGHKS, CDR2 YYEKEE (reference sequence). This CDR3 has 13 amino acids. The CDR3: CASSLIGRETQYF. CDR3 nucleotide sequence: TGTGCCAGCAGCTTAATTGGCAGAGAGACCCAGTACTTC.

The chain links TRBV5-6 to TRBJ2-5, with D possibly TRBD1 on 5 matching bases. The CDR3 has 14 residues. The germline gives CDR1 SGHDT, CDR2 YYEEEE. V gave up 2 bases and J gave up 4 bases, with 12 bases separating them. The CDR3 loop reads CASSFDAGIETQYF. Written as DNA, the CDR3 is TGTGCCAGCAGCTTCGATGCAGGGATAGAGACCCAGTACTTC.

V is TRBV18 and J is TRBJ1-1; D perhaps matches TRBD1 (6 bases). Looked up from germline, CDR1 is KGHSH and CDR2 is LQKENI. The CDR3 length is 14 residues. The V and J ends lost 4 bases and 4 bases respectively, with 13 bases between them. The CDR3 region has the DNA TGTGCCAGCTCACAGGCTACAGGGAGCACTGAAGCTTTCTTT. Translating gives CASSQATGSTEAFF.

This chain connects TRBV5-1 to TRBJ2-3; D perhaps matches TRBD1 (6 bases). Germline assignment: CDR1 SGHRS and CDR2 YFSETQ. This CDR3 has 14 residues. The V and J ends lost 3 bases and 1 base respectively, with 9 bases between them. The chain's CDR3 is CASSSRQGTDTQYF. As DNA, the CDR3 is TGCGCCAGCAGCTCACGACAGGGCACAGATACGCAGTATTTT.

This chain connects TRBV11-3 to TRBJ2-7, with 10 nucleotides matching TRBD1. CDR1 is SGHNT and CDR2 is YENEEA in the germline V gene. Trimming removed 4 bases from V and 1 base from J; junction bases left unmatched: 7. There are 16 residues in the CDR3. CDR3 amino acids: CASSYTGTGDSYEQYF. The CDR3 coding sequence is TGTGCCAGCAGCTACACCGGGACAGGGGATTCCTACGAGCAGTACTTC.

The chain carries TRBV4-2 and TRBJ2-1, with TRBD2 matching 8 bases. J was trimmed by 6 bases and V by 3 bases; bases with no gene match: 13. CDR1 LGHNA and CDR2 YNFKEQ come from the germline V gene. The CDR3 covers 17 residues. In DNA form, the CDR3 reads TGTGCCAGCAGCCAGACCGGGGGGGACAACGGGCGCAATGAGCAGTTCTTC. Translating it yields CASSQTGGDNGRNEQFF.

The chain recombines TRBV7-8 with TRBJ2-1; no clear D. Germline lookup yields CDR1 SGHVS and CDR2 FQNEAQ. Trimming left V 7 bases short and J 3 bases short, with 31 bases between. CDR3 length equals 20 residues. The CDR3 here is CASTASFVLAVGLIYNEQFF. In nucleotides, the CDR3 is TGTGCCAGCACCGCCTCTTTCGTGTTAGCAGTAGGTCTGATCTACAATGAGCAGTTCTTC.